Presented here are 21 T cell receptor beta chains from one specimen sequenced in a study of blood T cell repertoires in COVID-19 (dated by TCRdb to 2020 to 2022). Receptor libraries were prepared by the immunoSEQ multiplex PCR assay. TCRdb retrieved this table from immuneACCESS and kept in-frame rearrangements only. Not all clones are present; in checked studies, unresolved V genes account for under half, and no reason is known for the remainder. This sample comprises approximately 300,000 clones, over 80% of them detected only once. The top ten clones comprise roughly 3.7% of the sample. What was sequenced was peripheral blood. The receptors derive from a middle-aged woman with acute or convalescent COVID-19.

This rearrangement joins TRBV30 to TRBJ2-2, with D possibly TRBD2 on 6 matching bases. Trimming left V 3 bases short and J 2 bases short, with 10 bases between. The CDR3 loop spans 14 amino acids. The germline V gene encodes CDR1 GTSNPN and CDR2 SVGIG (reference sequence). The DNA for the CDR3 is TGTGCCTGGAGGCTAGCGTACAACACCGGGGAGCTGTTTTTT. Its protein product is CAWRLAYNTGELFF. Complete variable domain (other parts from reference TRBV30 and TRBJ2-2): SQTIHQWPATLVQPVGSPLSLECTVEGTSNPNLYWYRQAAGRGLQLLFYSVGIGQISSEVPQNLSASRPQDRQFILSSKKLLLSDSGFYLCAWRLAYNTGELFFGEGSRLTVL.

The count of this clone is one. This chain connects TRBV4-1 to TRBJ2-5; maybe TRBD2 (6 bases). V was pared by 3 bases and J by 2 bases, with 16 bases between. This CDR3 spans 16 amino acids. The germline gives CDR1 MGHRA, CDR2 YSYEKL. This chain's CDR3 is CASSQGPGRRQETQYF. The CDR3 DNA sequence: TGCGCCAGCAGCCAGGGCCCGGGGAGGAGACAAGAGACCCAGTACTTC.

The chain combines TRBV19 with TRBJ2-1; 9 bases are shared with TRBD1. CDR3 length equals 17 residues. V lost 7 bases and J lost 1; bases outside the gene matches: 11. In germline, CDR1 is LNHDA, CDR2 SQIVND (reference sequence). DNA for the CDR3: TGTGCCAGTACTAAACAACAGACAGGGGGTTCCTACAATGAGCAGTTCTTC. This codes for CASTKQQTGGSYNEQFF. The full variable domain, in which reference TRBV19 and TRBJ2-1 provide the parts outside the CDR3, is DGGITQSPKYLFRKEGQNVTLSCEQNLNHDAMYWYRQDPGQGLRLIYYSQIVNDFQKGDIAEGYSVSREKKESFPLTVTSAQKNPTAFYLCASTKQQTGGSYNEQFFGPGTRLTVL.

This clone was recorded only once. The chain couples TRBV7-2 to TRBJ1-6, with a weak D call TRBD1 (5 bases). Trimming removed 4 bases at V and 2 bases at J, with 9 bases between. This CDR3 contains 15 residues. Germline V lookup: CDR1 SGHTA, CDR2 FQGNSA. Written as DNA, the CDR3 is TGTGCCAGCAGCTCCAGGACACCCTATAATTCACCCCTCCACTTT. Translation gives CASSSRTPYNSPLHF.

The chain uses TRBV7-2 and TRBJ1-2, with D possibly TRBD1 on 6 matching bases. The CDR3 has 14 residues. V was pared by 3 bases and J by 2 bases, with 10 bases between. Germline assignment: CDR1 SGHTA and CDR2 FQGNSA. CDR3 nucleotides: TGTGCCAGCAGCTTTAGCAGGGGCAACTATGGCTACACCTTC. This translates into CASSFSRGNYGYTF.

The rearrangement joins TRBV5-1 to TRBJ1-1, with D hard to call. CDR1 SGHRS and CDR2 YFSETQ come from the germline V gene. The CDR3 runs to 15 residues. Trimming cost V 4 bases and J 3 bases, with 16 bases left between them. The CDR3 DNA sequence: TGCGCCAGCAGCCTGAGGTCCGGTTCAGACACTGAAGCTTTCTTT. It encodes CASSLRSGSDTEAFF.

The chain recombines TRBV4-1 with TRBJ1-1, with D tentatively TRBD1 (6 bases). Germline V gene sequence: CDR1 MGHRA, CDR2 YSYEKL. Trimming shortened V by 3 bases and J by 3 bases, and 11 bases separated the two germline ends. This CDR3 region has 14 residues. This CDR3 reads CASSHPQGYTEAFF. The DNA of the CDR3 is TGCGCCAGCAGCCACCCCCAGGGGTACACTGAAGCTTTCTTT.

This chain uses TRBV7-2 with TRBJ2-5, with a tentative D call TRBD2 (6 bases). V was shortened by 7 bases and J by 2 bases, with 11 bases between the two germline ends. The CDR3 runs 13 residues. Looked up from germline, CDR1 is SGHTA and CDR2 is FQGNSA. This CDR3 is CASIYAGQETQYF. For the CDR3, the DNA is TGTGCCAGCATCTACGCGGGGCAAGAGACCCAGTACTTC.

This clone was seen only once. The rearrangement links TRBV10-1 to TRBJ2-2; possible D gene TRBD1, 6 bases. Germline loops: CDR1 WNHNN, CDR2 SYGVQD (reference sequence). The CDR3 has 13 residues. V lost 4 bases and J lost 4, with 7 bases in between. The CDR3 bases are TGCGCCAGCAGTGTAGGGGGCACCGGGGAGCTGTTTTTT. This translates into CASSVGGTGELFF.

This clone has more than one count but fewer than ten. V gene TRBV30 combines with J gene TRBJ1-3, with D perhaps TRBD1 (6 bases). The CDR3 has 14 residues. Between the trimmed V and J ends, which lost 4 bases and 2 bases, there was a span of 12 bases. Germline V gene data show CDR1 as GTSNPN and CDR2 as SVGIG (reference sequence). The DNA for the CDR3 is TGTGCCTGGAATCTACAGGGAGCTGGAAACACCATATATTTT. It translates to CAWNLQGAGNTIYF.

The chain uses TRBV6-5 and TRBJ2-2; 7 bases are a match to TRBD2. The CDR3 has 13 residues. With 6 bases clipped from V and 6 bases from J, the junction kept 4 bases outside the gene matches. Per the germline V gene, CDR1 is MNHEY and CDR2 is SVGAGI. The CDR3, as DNA: TGTGCCAGCAGGGCGGGGGAGGCCGGGGAGCTGTTTTTT. It yields the protein CASRAGEAGELFF.

The chain joins TRBV11-2 to TRBJ2-2, with 8 bases fitting TRBD2. Unmatched junction bases numbered 6, after V lost 9 bases and J lost 6 bases. The CDR3 consists of 13 residues. Germline V gene sequence: CDR1 SGHAT, CDR2 FQNNGV. CDR3 loop: CASHVGGAGELFF. The CDR3 DNA reads as TGTGCCAGTCATGTCGGGGGGGCCGGGGAGCTGTTTTTT. The full variable domain, with the rest looked up from reference TRBV11-2 and TRBJ2-2, is EAGVAQSPRYKIIEKRQSVAFWCNPISGHATLYWYQQILGQGPKLLIQFQNNGVVDDSQLPKDRFSAERLKGVDSTLKIQPAKLEDSAVYLCASHVGGAGELFFGEGSRLTVL.

The chain uses TRBV21-1 and TRBJ1-2; TRBD1, the table's D call, was not compared with the DNA. TRBV21-1 is a documented pseudogene. The CDR3 sequence is 13 residues long. CDR3 nucleotides: TGTGCCTCTATGGCGGGACAGGATTTGGGCTACACCTTC. Residues: CASMAGQDLGYTF.

This chain uses TRBV5-5 with TRBJ1-1; TRBD1 aligns across 12 bases. With 4 bases clipped from V and 5 bases from J, the junction kept 6 bases outside the gene matches. Germline V gives CDR1 SGHKS, CDR2 YYEKEE (reference sequence). The CDR3 contains 15 residues. The CDR3, as DNA: TGTGCCAGCAGCGGGGTGGGACAGGGGGCGACTGAAGCTTTCTTT. It encodes CASSGVGQGATEAFF.

The chain carries TRBV12-5 and TRBJ1-5; 8 positions match TRBD1. Unmatched junction bases numbered 16, after V lost 0 bases and J lost 0 bases. The V gene's germline CDR1 is LGHNT and CDR2 FRNRAP. The CDR3 covers 21 residues. CDR3 amino acids: CASGLVVAGQVGYYSNQPQHF. The CDR3 DNA follows: TGTGCTAGTGGTTTGGTTGTTGCGGGACAGGTGGGTTACTATAGCAATCAGCCCCAGCATTTT.

This sequence joins TRBV5-4 and TRBJ1-6; D unresolved. The CDR3 consists of 14 residues. V lost 4 bases and J lost 5, with 10 bases in between. Germline CDR1 SGHNT, CDR2 YYREEE (reference sequence). Written as DNA, the CDR3 is TGTGCCAGCAGCCCTCGTTCAGATAATTCACCCCTCCACTTT. Translation: CASSPRSDNSPLHF.

The chain is built from TRBV4-1 and TRBJ2-1, with 9 bases identical to TRBD1. The CDR3 covers 16 residues. CDR1 is MGHRA, CDR2 YSYEKL, per germline. V lost 0 bases and J lost 12; bases outside the gene matches: 12. CDR3 DNA sequence: TGCGCCAGCAGCCAAGATCTCGGACAGGGGCCTATTAGGCAGTTCTTC. It is translated as CASSQDLGQGPIRQFF.

This chain connects TRBV7-8 to TRBJ1-4, with a tentative D call TRBD1 (6 bases). Germline CDR1 is SGHVS and CDR2 is FQNEAQ. The CDR3 length is 15 residues. V was cut by 1 base and J by 4 bases, with 10 bases left in between. The CDR3 sequence is CASSLDRANNEKLFF. The DNA for the CDR3 is TGTGCCAGCAGCTTAGACAGGGCCAATAATGAAAAACTGTTTTTT. Full variable domain (missing parts from reference TRBV7-8 and TRBJ1-4): GAGVSQSPRYKVAKRGQDVALRCDPISGHVSLFWYQQALGQGPEFLTYFQNEAQLDKSGLPSDRFFAERPEGSVSTLKIQRTQQEDSAVYLCASSLDRANNEKLFFGSGTQLSVL.

The chain recombines TRBV5-4 with TRBJ2-1; 9 bases line up with TRBD2. The V and J ends lost 4 bases and 10 bases, in that order; junction bases with no gene match: 12. The germline V gene encodes CDR1 SGHNT and CDR2 YYREEE (reference sequence). CDR3 length: 15 amino acids. CDR3 loop: CASSPGLARGGEQFF. In DNA, the CDR3 is TGTGCCAGCAGCCCGGGACTAGCCCGCGGGGGCGAGCAGTTCTTC.

This clone was seen a handful of times. The chain recombines TRBV19 with TRBJ2-7; D unresolved. This CDR3 region has 13 residues. Trimming took off 5 bases at V and 3 bases at J, with 11 bases between the two ends. CDR1 is LNHDA, CDR2 SQIVND, per germline (reference sequence). The CDR3 DNA sequence: TGTGCCAGTAGTGTGACTGCCGGCTACGAGCAGTACGTC. Encoded protein: CASSVTAGYEQYV.

This sequence joins TRBV18 and TRBJ2-1; the D is unclear. The CDR3 length is 12 residues. Germline CDR1 is KGHSH and CDR2 is LQKENI. V lost 1 base and J 8 bases, leaving 6 bases between the germline ends. CDR3 region: CASSPREYEQFF. Here the CDR3 DNA reads TGTGCCAGCTCACCACGAGAGTATGAGCAGTTCTTC.